This record looks at one TCR beta chain sequence and its context. Its antigen is unidentified. The donors were in the approximately 120-subject validation cohort, distinct from the roughly 600-subject first cohort. Unmatched junction bases numbered 7, after V lost 4 bases and J lost 3 bases. Germline-derived CDR1 and CDR2 are SGHNT and YYREEE (reference sequence). The CDR3 consists of 14 residues. This sample was taken from a study of cytomegalovirus exposure and HLA in healthy donors. Generated by immunoSEQ multiplex PCR, the TCRdb table keeps only in-frame clones and is missing some. The sample lists 150,000 to 200,000 clones; about 86% were seen once. Regarding the study as a whole: Among TCR beta chains, those listed as cytomegalovirus-associated numbered around 180.

The receptor was isolated from a woman aged 30 to 39 in good health and CMV-seronegative. Material: PBMCs. The rearrangement joins TRBV5-4 to TRBJ2-7, with TRBD1 identical over 7 bases. DNA for the CDR3: TGTGCCAGCAGCCCCGGGACAGAGATCTACGAGCAGTACTTC. It is translated as CASSPGTEIYEQYF.